This T cell receptor (beta chain) is from a study of immune evolution from preneoplasia to lung adenocarcinoma. General study findings and limits: Highest clonality occurred in KRAS-mutant, not EGFR-mutant or double wild-type, nodules.

A remark on this clone: Its antigen is not known.

Between the mid-2010s and the late 2010s, patients underwent resection in Japan or China. After pathologic assessment, macro-dissection selected premalignant or tumor cells for extraction. TCRdb's table, derived via immunoSEQ multiplex PCR, lists solely in-frame clones and lacks some. Here the sample spans some 16,000 clones, 80% to 90% being singletons. Specimen: FFPE invasive lung adenocarcinoma tissue. The sequence came from a person aged 65-85 years with invasive lung adenocarcinoma.

The CDR3 here is CASSDNRDRGYEQYF. CDR3 sequence (DNA): TGTGCCAGCAGTGATAACCGGGACAGGGGCTACGAGCAGTACTTC. The rearrangement uses TRBV2 and TRBJ2-7, with 10 positions matching TRBD1. Germline V gene sequence: CDR1 SNHLY, CDR2 FYNNEI. The CDR3 is made up of 15 amino acids. Germline trimming cut 3 bases from V and 3 bases from J; bases unmatched to any gene: 5. Full variable domain (missing parts from reference TRBV2 and TRBJ2-7): EPEVTQTPSHQVTQMGQEVILRCVPISNHLYFYWYRQILGQKVEFLVSFYNNEISEKSEIFDDQFSVERPDGSNFTLKIRSTKLEDSAMYFCASSDNRDRGYEQYFGPGTRLTVT.